This note documents a single T cell receptor beta chain sequence. Its specificity is unknown. This specimen belongs to a study of PD-L1 blockade in urothelial cancer. The overall study: Median blood clonality was around 0.08, with 80,000 to 100,000 unique TCRs.

CDR1 is SGHTS, CDR2 YDEGEE, per germline. The CDR3 is 14 residues long. V lost 4 bases to trimming and J lost 2 bases, with 12 bases between them. Points from the study as a whole: Below-median pretreatment blood TCR clonality predicted better survival. Durable-benefit cases showed more tumor-associated blood clone expansion at 3 weeks.

Here immunoSEQ multiplex PCR was the method, and the copy in TCRdb shows in-frame clones only, minus some. The repertoire holds 70,000 to 75,000 clones, with 70% to 90% as singletons. The chain carries TRBV5-8 and TRBJ2-5, with D perhaps matching TRBD1 (6 bases). Sequencing used PBMCs, obtained around atezolizumab (anti-PD-L1) treatment. This receptor was taken from a man aged 55 to 70 with urothelial cancer. The CDR3 protein is CASSGGQAQETQYF. The CDR3 DNA reads as TGTGCCAGCAGCGGGGGACAAGCTCAAGAGACCCAGTACTTC.